The next 4 T cell receptor beta chains were all read from a single sample in a study of OX40 agonist ivuxolimab in advanced cancers. Profiled with immunoSEQ multiplex PCR; TCRdb holds only in-frame clones, not every one. The sample includes tens of thousands of clones, around 89% of them seen just once. The material was CD4+ or CD8+ T cells sorted from blood, obtained in a trial of the OX40 agonist ivuxolimab. These receptors were taken from an adult with an advanced solid tumor such as melanoma, head and neck, liver or kidney cancer.

This clone was observed a single time. The V call is TRBV30, the J call TRBJ2-1, with a possible D match to TRBD1 (6 bases). Germline V lookup: CDR1 GTSNPN, CDR2 SVGIG (reference sequence). V lost 2 bases to trimming and J lost 4 bases, with 12 bases between them. The CDR3 consists of 14 residues. The CDR3 region is CAWSTGTPYNEQFF. The CDR3 region has the DNA TGTGCCTGGAGTACCGGGACACCTTACAATGAGCAGTTCTTC.

The V call is TRBV27, the J call TRBJ1-1, with D tentatively TRBD1 (6 bases). Germline CDR1 is MNHEY and CDR2 is SMNVEV (reference sequence). V lost 5 bases to trimming and J lost 4 bases, with 14 bases between them. CDR3 length equals 14 residues. The CDR3, as DNA: TGTGCCAGCAGTACCCCCAGGGGCGGCACTGAAGCTTTCTTT. Amino acid sequence: CASSTPRGGTEAFF.

The rearrangement joins TRBV19 to TRBJ2-1, with 7 nucleotides matching TRBD1. After removal of 9 bases from V and 0 bases from J, the junction contained 5 bases not matched to a gene. In germline, CDR1 is LNHDA, CDR2 SQIVND (reference sequence). The CDR3 has 14 residues. CDR3 residues: CASGQDLSYNEQFF. In DNA form, the CDR3 reads TGTGCCAGCGGACAGGACCTCTCCTACAATGAGCAGTTCTTC.

The J gene is TRBJ2-2, the V gene TRBV7-9; D gene uncertain. Germline CDR1 is SEHNR and CDR2 is FQNEAQ (reference sequence). The CDR3 sequence is 14 residues long. V dropped 5 bases and J dropped 5 bases, with 12 bases sitting between them. The CDR3 DNA sequence: TGTGCCAGCAGCCTCGAGCTCTCTACCGGGGAGCTGTTTTTT. Amino acid sequence: CASSLELSTGELFF.